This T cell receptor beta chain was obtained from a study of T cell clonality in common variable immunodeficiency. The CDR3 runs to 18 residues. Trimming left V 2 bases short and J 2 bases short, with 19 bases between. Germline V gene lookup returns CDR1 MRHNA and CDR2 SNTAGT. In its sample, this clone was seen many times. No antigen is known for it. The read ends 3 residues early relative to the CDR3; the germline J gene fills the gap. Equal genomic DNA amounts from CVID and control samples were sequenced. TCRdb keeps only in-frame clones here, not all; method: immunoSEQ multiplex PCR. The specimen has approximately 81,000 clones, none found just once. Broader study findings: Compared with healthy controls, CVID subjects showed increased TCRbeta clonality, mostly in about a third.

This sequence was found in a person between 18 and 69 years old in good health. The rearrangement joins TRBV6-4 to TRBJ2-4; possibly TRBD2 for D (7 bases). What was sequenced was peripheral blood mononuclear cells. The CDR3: CASSDLALGGGSKNIQYF. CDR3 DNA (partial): TGTGCCAGCAGTGACCTCGCCTTAGGGGGGGGATCCAAAAACATT.